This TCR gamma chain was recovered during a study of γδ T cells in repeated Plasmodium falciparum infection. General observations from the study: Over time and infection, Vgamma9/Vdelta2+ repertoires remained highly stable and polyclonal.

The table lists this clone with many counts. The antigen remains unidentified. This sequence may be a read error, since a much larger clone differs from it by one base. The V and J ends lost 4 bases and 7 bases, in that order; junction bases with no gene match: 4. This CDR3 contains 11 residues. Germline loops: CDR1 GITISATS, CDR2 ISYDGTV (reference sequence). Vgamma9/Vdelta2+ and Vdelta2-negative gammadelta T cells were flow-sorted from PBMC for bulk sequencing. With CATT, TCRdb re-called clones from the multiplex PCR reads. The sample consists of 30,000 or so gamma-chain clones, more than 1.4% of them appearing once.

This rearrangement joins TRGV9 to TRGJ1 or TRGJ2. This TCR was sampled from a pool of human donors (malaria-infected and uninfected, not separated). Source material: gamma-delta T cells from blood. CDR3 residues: CALWDRYKKLF. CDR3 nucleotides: TGTGCCTTGTGGGATAGGTATAAGAAACTCTTT.